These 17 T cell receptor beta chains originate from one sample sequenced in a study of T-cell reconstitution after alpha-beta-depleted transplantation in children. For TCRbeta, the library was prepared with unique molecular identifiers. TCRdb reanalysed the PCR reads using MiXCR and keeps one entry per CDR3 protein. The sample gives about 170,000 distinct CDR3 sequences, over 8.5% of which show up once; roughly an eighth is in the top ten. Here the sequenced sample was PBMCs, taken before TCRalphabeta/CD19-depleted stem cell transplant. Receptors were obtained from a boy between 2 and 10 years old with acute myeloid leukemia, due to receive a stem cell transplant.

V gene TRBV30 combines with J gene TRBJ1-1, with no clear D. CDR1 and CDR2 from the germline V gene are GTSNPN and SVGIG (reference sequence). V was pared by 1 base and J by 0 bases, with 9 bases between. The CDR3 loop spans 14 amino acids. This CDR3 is CAWSGLIMNTEAFF. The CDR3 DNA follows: TGTGCCTGGAGTGGATTAATTATGAACACTGAAGCTTTCTTT.

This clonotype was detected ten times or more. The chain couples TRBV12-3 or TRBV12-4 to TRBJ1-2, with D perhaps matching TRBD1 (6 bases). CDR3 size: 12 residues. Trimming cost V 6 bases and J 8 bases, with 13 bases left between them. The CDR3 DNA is TGTGCCAGCAGCAAGGGGGAGTGGGGCTACACCTTC. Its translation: CASSKGEWGYTF.

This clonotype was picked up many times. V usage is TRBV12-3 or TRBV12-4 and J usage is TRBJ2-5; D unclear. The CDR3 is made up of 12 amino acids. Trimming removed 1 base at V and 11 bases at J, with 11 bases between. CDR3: CASSLGRSGQYF. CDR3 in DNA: TGTGCCAGCAGTTTAGGCCGGTCTGGGCAGTACTTC.

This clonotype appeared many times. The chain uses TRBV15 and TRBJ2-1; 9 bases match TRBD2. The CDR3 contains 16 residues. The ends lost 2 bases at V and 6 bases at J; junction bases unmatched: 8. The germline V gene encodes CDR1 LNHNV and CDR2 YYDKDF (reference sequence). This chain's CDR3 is CATSRPVSGRRNEQFF. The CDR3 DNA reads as TGTGCCACCAGCAGACCTGTCAGCGGGAGGCGCAATGAGCAGTTCTTC.

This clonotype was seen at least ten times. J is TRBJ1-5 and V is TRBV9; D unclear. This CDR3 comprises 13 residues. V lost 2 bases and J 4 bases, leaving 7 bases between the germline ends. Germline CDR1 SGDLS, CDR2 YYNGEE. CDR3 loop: CASSVRENQPQHF. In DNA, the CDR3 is TGTGCCAGCAGCGTCCGCGAAAATCAGCCCCAGCATTTT.

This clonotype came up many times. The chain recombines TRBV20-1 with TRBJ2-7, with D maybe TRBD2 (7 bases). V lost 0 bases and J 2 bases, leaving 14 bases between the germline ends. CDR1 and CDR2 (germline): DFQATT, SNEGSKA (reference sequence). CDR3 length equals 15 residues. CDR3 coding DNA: TGCAGTGCTAGAGAAAAAAGCGGGGACACCTACGAGCAGTACTTC. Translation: CSAREKSGDTYEQYF.

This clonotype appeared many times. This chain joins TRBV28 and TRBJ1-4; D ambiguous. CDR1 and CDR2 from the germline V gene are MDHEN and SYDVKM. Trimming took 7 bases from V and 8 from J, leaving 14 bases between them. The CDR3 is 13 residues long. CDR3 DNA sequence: TGTGCCAGCACCAACATACGGGGAGAAAAACTGTTTTTT. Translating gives CASTNIRGEKLFF.

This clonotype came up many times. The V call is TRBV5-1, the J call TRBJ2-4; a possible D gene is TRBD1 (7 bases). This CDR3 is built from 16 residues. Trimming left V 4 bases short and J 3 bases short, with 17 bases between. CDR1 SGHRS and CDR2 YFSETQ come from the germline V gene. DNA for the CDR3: TGCGCCAGCAGCCGGGACAGTTTTAGCGGCAAAAACATTCAGTACTTC. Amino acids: CASSRDSFSGKNIQYF.

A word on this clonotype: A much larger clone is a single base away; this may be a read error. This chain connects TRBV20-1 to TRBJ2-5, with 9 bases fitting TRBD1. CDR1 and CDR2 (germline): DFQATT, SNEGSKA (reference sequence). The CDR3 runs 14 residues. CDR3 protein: CSASRTGELETQHF. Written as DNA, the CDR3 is TGCAGTGCTTCCCGGACAGGGGAACTCGAGACCCAGCACTTC.

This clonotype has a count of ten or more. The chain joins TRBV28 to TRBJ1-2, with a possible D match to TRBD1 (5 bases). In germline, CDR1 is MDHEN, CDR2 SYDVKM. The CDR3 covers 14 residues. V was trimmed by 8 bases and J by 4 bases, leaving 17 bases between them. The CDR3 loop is CASGGVFGSYGYTF. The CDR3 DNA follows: TGTGCCAGCGGAGGGGTCTTTGGTTCCTATGGCTACACCTTC.

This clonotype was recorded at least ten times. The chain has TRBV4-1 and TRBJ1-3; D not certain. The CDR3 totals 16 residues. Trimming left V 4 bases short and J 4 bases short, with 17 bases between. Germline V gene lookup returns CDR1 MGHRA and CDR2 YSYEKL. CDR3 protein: CASSPEGEFSGNTIYF. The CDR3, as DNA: TGCGCCAGCAGCCCCGAAGGAGAATTCTCCGGAAACACCATATATTTT.

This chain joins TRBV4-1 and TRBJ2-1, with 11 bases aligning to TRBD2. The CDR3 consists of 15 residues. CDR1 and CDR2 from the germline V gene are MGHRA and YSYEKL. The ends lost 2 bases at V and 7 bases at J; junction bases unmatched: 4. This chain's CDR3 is CASSQISGRVNEQFF. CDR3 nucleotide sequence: TGCGCCAGCAGCCAAATTAGCGGGAGGGTAAATGAGCAGTTCTTC.

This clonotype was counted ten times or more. The chain's CDR3 is CASSLSSGRYNEQFF. The CDR3 nucleotides are TGTGCCAGCAGTTTATCTAGCGGGAGGTACAATGAGCAGTTCTTC. The chain recombines TRBV12-3 or TRBV12-4 with TRBJ2-1; 11 bases line up with TRBD2. CDR3 length: 15 amino acids. V gave up 2 bases and J gave up 4 bases; unmatched junction bases: 1.

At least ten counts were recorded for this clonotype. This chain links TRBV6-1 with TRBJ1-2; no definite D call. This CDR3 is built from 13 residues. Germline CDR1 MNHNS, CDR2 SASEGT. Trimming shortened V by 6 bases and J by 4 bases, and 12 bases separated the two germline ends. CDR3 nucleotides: TGTGCCAGCAGCCTTGGACGGAGCTATGGCTACACCTTC. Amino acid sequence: CASSLGRSYGYTF.

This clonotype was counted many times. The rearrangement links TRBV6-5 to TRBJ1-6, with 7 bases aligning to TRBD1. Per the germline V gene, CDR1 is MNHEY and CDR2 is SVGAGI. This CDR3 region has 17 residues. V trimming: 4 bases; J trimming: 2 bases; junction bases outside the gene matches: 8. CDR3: CASSFQPGQPYNSPLHF. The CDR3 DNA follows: TGTGCCAGCAGTTTCCAACCGGGACAGCCCTATAATTCACCCCTCCACTTT.

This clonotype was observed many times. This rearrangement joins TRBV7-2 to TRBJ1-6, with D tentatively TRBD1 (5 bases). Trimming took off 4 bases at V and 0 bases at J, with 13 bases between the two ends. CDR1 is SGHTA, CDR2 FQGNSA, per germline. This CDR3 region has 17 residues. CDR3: CASSSGHRSSYNSPLHF. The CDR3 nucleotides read TGTGCCAGCAGCTCGGGCCACAGGAGCTCCTATAATTCACCCCTCCACTTT.

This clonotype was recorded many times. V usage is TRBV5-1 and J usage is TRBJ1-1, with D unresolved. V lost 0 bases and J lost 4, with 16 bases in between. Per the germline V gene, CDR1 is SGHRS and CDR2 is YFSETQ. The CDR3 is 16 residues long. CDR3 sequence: CASSLVERTMGTEAFF. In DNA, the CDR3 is TGCGCCAGCAGCTTGGTTGAGAGGACGATGGGCACTGAAGCTTTCTTT.